The present entry profiles one TCR beta chain with its context. Specified time point: baseline, week 1 (first vaccination visit). Stated treatment: pre-vaccination baseline after standard-of-care therapy. The sample originates from a study of a mutant IDH1 vaccine in newly diagnosed glioma. The germline gives CDR1 SQVTM, CDR2 ANQGSEA. This CDR3 has 14 amino acids. V was shortened by 6 bases and J by 6 bases, with 17 bases between the two germline ends. The protocol was immunoSEQ multiplex PCR, while the TCRdb copy is restricted to in-frame clones and leaves out a portion. The sample contains tens of thousands of clones, roughly 82% of which appear only once.

Sequenced here: PBMCs, sampled from a glioma patient treated with radiotherapy, temozolomide or both. The rearrangement uses TRBV29-1 and TRBJ2-2; tentative D call: TRBD1 (5 bases). The TCR originated in a man aged 35 to 55 with glioma. Some clones in this sample may be carry-over from other donors' samples. CDR3 coding DNA: TGCAGCGTGGGATACAGGTTCCCGGCCGGGGAGCTGTTTTTT. Encoded protein: CSVGYRFPAGELFF.